This TCR beta chain originates from a study of cytomegalovirus exposure and HLA in healthy donors. PCR involved 60 Vbeta and 13 Jbeta primers. Sequenced by immunoSEQ multiplex PCR; TCRdb stores in-frame clones only, minus some. The table records 110,000 to 150,000 clones, roughly 80% of them present only once. This CDR3 has 18 amino acids. Germline values: CDR1 SGHTA, CDR2 FQGNSA. V shed 1 base and J 5 bases; nucleotides not matched to a gene: 11. Sequencing was carried out using PBMCs. The sequence was collected from a woman aged 40 to 55 in good health and CMV-seropositive. The chain employs TRBV7-2 and TRBJ2-5, with 12 positions matching TRBD2. CDR3 loop: CASSLDWASGGAGETQYF. The CDR3 coding sequence is TGTGCCAGCAGCTTAGACTGGGCTAGCGGGGGGGCCGGTGAGACCCAGTACTTC.